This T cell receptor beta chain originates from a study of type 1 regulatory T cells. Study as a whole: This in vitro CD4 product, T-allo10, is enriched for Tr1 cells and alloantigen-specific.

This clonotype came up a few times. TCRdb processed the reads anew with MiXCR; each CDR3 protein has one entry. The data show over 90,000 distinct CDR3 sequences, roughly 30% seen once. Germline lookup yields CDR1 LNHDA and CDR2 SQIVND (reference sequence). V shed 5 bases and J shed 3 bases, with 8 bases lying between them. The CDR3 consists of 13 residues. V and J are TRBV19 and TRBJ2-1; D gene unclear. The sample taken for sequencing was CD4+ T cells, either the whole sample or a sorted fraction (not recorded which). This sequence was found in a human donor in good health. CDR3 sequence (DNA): TGTGCCAGTAGTGGCTCGGACTACAATGAGCAGTTCTTC. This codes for CASSGSDYNEQFF.